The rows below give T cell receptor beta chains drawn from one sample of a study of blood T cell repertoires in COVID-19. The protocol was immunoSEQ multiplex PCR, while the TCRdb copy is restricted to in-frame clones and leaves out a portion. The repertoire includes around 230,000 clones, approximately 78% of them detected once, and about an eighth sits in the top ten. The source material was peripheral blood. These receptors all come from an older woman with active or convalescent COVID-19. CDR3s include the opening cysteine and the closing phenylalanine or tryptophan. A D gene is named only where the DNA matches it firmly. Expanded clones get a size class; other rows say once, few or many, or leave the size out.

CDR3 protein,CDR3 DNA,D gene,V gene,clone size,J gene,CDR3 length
CASSLGSLAVSYEQYF,TGTGCCAGCAGCTTAGGTTCCCTAGCGGTCTCCTACGAGCAGTACTTC,TRBD2,TRBV7-8,.,TRBJ2-7,16
CASSVSGVGYEQYF,TGTGCCAGCAGCGTCTCGGGGGTCGGCTACGAGCAGTACTTC,.,TRBV9,.,TRBJ2-7,14
CASSPWGGEYNEQFF,TGTGCCAGCAGCCCGTGGGGGGGGGAATACAATGAGCAGTTCTTC,TRBD2,TRBV11-2,.,TRBJ2-1,15
CASSLGSAQPQHF,TGTGCCAGCAGCTTAGGGAGTGCTCAGCCCCAGCATTTT,.,TRBV7-3,.,TRBJ1-5,13
CASSGSGGPYNEQFF,TGCGCCAGCAGTGGTAGCGGGGGGCCGTACAATGAGCAGTTCTTC,TRBD2,TRBV10-1,once,TRBJ2-1,15
CASSPTSGVRTDTQYF,TGCGCCAGCAGCCCGACTAGCGGGGTACGGACAGATACGCAGTATTTT,TRBD2,TRBV5-1,.,TRBJ2-3,16
CASSPGLVETQYF,TGTGCCAGCAGCCCCGGACTAGTTGAGACCCAGTACTTC,TRBD2,TRBV11-2,.,TRBJ2-5,13
CASSLWAGGNQPQHF,TGTGCCAGCAGCTTGTGGGCGGGGGGCAATCAGCCCCAGCATTTT,.,TRBV5-6,.,TRBJ1-5,15
CASSPGQGINSPLHF,TGCGCCAGCAGCCCGGGACAGGGGATTAATTCACCCCTCCACTTT,TRBD1,TRBV5-1,.,TRBJ1-6,15
CASSFPDRQETQYF,TGCGCCAGCAGCTTTCCAGACAGGCAAGAGACCCAGTACTTC,.,TRBV5-1,.,TRBJ2-5,14
CASSEPGQGSAEAFF,TGTGCCAGCAGTGAACCGGGACAGGGGAGCGCTGAAGCTTTCTTT,TRBD1,TRBV6-1,.,TRBJ1-1,15
CASSSLRVADTQYF,TGTGCCAGCAGCAGCCTCAGGGTGGCAGATACGCAGTATTTT,.,TRBV21-1,.,TRBJ2-3,14
CASSLGMPGSSGNTIYF,TGTGCCAGCAGCTTAGGGATGCCGGGGAGCTCTGGAAACACCATATATTTT,.,TRBV7-8,once,TRBJ1-3,17
CASSSRGTGSYEQYF,TGTGCCAGCAGCTCGAGAGGGACAGGGTCCTACGAGCAGTACTTC,TRBD1,TRBV7-2,.,TRBJ2-7,15
CASSYEEEAFF,TGTGCCAGCAGTTACGAGGAAGAAGCTTTCTTT,.,TRBV6-5,.,TRBJ1-1,11
CASSTGRLSNYGYTF,TGTGCCAGCTCGACTGGTCGGTTGTCTAACTATGGCTACACCTTC,.,TRBV18,.,TRBJ1-2,15
CASSLGPVSETQYF,TGTGCCAGCAGCTTAGGCCCGGTAAGCGAGACCCAGTACTTC,.,TRBV11-2,once,TRBJ2-5,14
CASSQANTGSSGNTIYF,TGCGCCAGCAGCCAGGCCAATACAGGGAGCTCTGGAAACACCATATATTTT,.,TRBV4-1,.,TRBJ1-3,17
CASSLVVTGPTGELFF,TGCGCCAGCAGCTTGGTTGTGACAGGGCCAACCGGGGAGCTGTTTTTT,TRBD1,TRBV5-1,.,TRBJ2-2,16
CASSEAFRGAEAFF,TGTGCCAGCAGTGAAGCTTTCAGGGGGGCTGAAGCTTTCTTT,TRBD1,TRBV6-1,once,TRBJ1-1,14
CASSQGQTHYGYTF,TGCGCCAGCAGCCAAGGACAGACGCATTATGGCTACACCTTC,.,TRBV4-3,once,TRBJ1-2,14
CAWSHGGTNTEAFF,TGTGCCTGGAGTCACGGGGGGACGAACACTGAAGCTTTCTTT,.,TRBV30,few,TRBJ1-1,14
CASSEYGQGVSGNTIYF,TGTGCCAGCAGTGAATACGGACAGGGGGTTTCTGGAAACACCATATATTTT,TRBD1,TRBV25-1,.,TRBJ1-3,17
CASSQATGRDTDTQYF,TGCGCCAGCAGCCAAGCCACAGGGAGAGACACAGATACGCAGTATTTT,.,TRBV4-1,.,TRBJ2-3,16
CASSPEERLAGNEQFF,TGTGCCAGCAGCCCGGAAGAGAGGCTAGCGGGCAATGAGCAGTTCTTC,TRBD2,TRBV3-1/TRBV3-2,few,TRBJ2-1,16
CASSSGLQGQPQHF,TGCGCCAGCAGCTCGGGCCTACAGGGACAGCCCCAGCATTTT,.,TRBV5-1,.,TRBJ1-5,14
CASSLWTLRNDGYTF,TGTGCCAGCAGCTTATGGACTCTTAGGAATGATGGCTACACCTTC,.,TRBV7-3,.,TRBJ1-2,15
CASSRGTTGLQETQYF,TGTGCCAGCTCACGCGGGACGACAGGGCTCCAAGAGACCCAGTACTTC,.,TRBV18,.,TRBJ2-5,16
CASSSTGANQPQHF,TGTGCCAGTAGTTCGACAGGAGCGAATCAGCCCCAGCATTTT,.,TRBV19,.,TRBJ1-5,14
CAWSRGGTYEQYF,TGTGCCTGGAGTCGTGGAGGGACCTACGAGCAGTACTTC,.,TRBV30,.,TRBJ2-7,13
CASSPLEDRVDYGYTF,TGTGCCAGCTCACCCCTCGAGGACAGGGTTGACTATGGCTACACCTTC,TRBD1,TRBV18,.,TRBJ1-2,16
CASSGNSPLHF,TGTGCCAGCAGCGGGAATTCACCCCTCCACTTT,.,TRBV25-1,.,TRBJ1-6,11
CASSTDRPPYEQYF,TGCGCCAGCAGCACCGACAGGCCCCCCTACGAGCAGTACTTC,.,TRBV5-1,.,TRBJ2-7,14